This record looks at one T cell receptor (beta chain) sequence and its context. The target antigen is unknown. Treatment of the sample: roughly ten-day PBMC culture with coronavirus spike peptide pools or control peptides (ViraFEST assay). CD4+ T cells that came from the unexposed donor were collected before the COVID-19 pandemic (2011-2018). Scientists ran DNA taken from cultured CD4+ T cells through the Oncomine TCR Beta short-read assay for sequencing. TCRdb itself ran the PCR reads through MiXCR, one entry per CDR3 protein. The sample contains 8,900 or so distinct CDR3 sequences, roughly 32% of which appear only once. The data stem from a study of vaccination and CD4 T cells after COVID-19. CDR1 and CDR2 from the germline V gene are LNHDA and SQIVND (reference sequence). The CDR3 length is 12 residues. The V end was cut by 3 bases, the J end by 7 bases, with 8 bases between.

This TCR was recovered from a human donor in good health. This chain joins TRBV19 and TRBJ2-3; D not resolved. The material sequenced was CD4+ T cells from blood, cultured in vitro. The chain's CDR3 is CASSMHGYTQYF. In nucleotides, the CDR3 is TGTGCCAGTAGTATGCACGGGTATACGCAGTATTTT.